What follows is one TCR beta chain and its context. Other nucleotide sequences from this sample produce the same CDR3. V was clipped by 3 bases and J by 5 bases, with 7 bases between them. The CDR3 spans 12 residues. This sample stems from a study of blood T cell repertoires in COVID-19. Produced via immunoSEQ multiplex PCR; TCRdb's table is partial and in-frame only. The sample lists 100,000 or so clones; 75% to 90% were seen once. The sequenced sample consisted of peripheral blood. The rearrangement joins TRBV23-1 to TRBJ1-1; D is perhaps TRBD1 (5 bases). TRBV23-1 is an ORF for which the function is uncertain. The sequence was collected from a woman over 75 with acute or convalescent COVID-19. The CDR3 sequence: CASSQAGTEAFF. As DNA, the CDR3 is TGCGCCAGCAGTCAGGCAGGGACTGAAGCTTTCTTT.